What follows describes a single T cell receptor beta chain. The CDR3 extends over 15 amino acids. Trimming left V 4 bases short and J 2 bases short, with 10 bases between. The germline V gene encodes CDR1 SGHNT and CDR2 YYREEE (reference sequence). These data come from a study of shared clonotypes between healthy human individuals. Generated by immunoSEQ multiplex PCR, the TCRdb table keeps only in-frame clones and is missing some. The sample lists a few million clones, 92% occurring once. Donors included only healthy HIV-negative adults lacking recent acute infections or vaccinations. The chain couples TRBV5-4 to TRBJ2-6; D ambiguous. The specimen sequenced was naive CD4+ T cells from PBMCs. Subset indicated: CD45RA+ positively selected. The sequence was obtained from a man younger than 30 in good health. Some clones in this sample may be carry-over from other donors' samples. As DNA, the CDR3 is TGTGCCAGCAGCCCCCCGGCGACTGGGGCCAACGTCCTGACTTTC. This translates into CASSPPATGANVLTF.